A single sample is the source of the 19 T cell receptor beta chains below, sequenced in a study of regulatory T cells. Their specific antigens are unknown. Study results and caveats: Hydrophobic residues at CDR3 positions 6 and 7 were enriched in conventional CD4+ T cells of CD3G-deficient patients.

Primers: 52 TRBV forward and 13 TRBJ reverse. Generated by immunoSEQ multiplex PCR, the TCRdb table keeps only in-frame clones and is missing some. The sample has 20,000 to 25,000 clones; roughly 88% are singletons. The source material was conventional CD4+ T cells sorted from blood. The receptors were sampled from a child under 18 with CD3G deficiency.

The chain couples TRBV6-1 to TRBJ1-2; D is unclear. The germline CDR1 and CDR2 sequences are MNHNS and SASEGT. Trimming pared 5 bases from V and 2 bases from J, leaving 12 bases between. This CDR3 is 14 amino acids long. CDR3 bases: TGTGCCAGCAGTCAGGAGTATAAGAACTATGGCTACACCTTC. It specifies CASSQEYKNYGYTF.

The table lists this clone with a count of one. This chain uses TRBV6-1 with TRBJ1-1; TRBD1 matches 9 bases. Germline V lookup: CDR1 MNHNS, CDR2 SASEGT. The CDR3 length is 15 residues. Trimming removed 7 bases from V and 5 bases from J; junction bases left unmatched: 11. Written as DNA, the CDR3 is TGTGCCAGCAACAAACAGGGGGCGCGTCGGACTGAAGCTTTCTTT. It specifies CASNKQGARRTEAFF.

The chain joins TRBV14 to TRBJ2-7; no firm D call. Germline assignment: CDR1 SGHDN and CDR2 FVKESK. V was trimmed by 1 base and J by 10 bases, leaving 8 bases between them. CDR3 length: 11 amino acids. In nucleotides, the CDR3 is TGTGCCAGCAGCCAAGGAACAACACAGTACTTC. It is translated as CASSQGTTQYF.

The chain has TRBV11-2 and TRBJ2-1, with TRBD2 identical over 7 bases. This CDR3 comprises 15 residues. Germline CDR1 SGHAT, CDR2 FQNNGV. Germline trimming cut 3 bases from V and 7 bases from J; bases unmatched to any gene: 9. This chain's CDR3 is CASSLGGGVFNEQFF. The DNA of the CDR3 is TGTGCCAGCAGCTTGGGGGGAGGGGTGTTTAATGAGCAGTTCTTC.

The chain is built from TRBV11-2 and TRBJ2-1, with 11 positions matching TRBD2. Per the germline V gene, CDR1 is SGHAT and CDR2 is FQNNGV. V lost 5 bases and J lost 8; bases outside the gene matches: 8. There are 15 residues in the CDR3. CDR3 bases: TGTGCCAGCAGCCTACTGACTAGCGGGAACGATGAGCAGTTCTTC. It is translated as CASSLLTSGNDEQFF.

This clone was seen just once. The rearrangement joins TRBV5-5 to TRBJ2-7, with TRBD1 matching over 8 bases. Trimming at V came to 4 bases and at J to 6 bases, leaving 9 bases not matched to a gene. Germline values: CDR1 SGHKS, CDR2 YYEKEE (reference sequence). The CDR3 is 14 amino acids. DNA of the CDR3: TGTGCCAGCAGCCTCCGGGACAGGTATGGCGAGCAGTACTTC. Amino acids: CASSLRDRYGEQYF.

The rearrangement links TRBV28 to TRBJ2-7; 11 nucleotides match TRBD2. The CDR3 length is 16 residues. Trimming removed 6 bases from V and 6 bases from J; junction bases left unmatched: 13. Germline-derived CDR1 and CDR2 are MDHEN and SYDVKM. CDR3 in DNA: TGTGCCAGCAGCCCTTACACTAGCGGGAGCCGCGGCGAGCAGTACTTC. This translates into CASSPYTSGSRGEQYF.

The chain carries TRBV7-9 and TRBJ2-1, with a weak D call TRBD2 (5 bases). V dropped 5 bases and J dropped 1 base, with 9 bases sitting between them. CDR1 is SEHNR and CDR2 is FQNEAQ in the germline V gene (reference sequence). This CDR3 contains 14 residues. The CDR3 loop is CASSTRGSYNEQFF. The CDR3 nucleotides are TGTGCCAGCAGCACCCGAGGGTCCTACAATGAGCAGTTCTTC.

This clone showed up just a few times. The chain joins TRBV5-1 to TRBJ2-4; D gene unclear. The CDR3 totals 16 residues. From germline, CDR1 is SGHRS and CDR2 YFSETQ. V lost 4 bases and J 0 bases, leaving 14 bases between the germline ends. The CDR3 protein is CASSPGWELAKNIQYF. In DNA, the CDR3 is TGCGCCAGCAGCCCTGGCTGGGAATTAGCCAAAAACATTCAGTACTTC.

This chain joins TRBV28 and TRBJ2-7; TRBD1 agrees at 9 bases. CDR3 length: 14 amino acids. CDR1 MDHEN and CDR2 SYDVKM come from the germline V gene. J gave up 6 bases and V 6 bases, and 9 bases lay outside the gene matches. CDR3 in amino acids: CASSRTGVVSEQYF. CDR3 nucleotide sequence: TGTGCCAGCAGCAGGACAGGGGTTGTCTCCGAGCAGTACTTC.

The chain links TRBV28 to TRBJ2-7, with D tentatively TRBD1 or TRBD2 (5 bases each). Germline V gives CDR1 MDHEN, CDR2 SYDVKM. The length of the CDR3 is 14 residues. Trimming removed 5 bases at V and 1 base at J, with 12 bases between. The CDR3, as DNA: TGTGCCAGCAGTCTGGGACCCCCGTCCTACGAGCAGTACTTC. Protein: CASSLGPPSYEQYF. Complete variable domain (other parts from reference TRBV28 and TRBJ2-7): DVKVTQSSRYLVKRTGEKVFLECVQDMDHENMFWYRQDPGLGLRLIYFSYDVKMKEKGDIPEGYSVSREKKERFSLILESASTNQTSMYLCASSLGPPSYEQYFGPGTRLTVT.

CDR3 sequence (DNA): TGTGCCAGCAGTCCGTGGACAGGGGGCGCAGGGGACACTGAAGCTTTCTTT. As protein: CASSPWTGGAGDTEAFF. The chain is built from TRBV28 and TRBJ1-1; 11 positions match TRBD1. The length of the CDR3 is 17 residues. V lost 5 bases, J lost 3 bases, and 11 bases stayed unmatched. CDR1 MDHEN and CDR2 SYDVKM come from the germline V gene.

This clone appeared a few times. CDR3 nucleotide sequence: TGCGCCAGCAGCTTGGCCTTGGGGAACACTGAAGCTTTCTTT. Its translation is CASSLALGNTEAFF. The gene calls are TRBV5-1 and TRBJ1-1; no firm D call. The CDR3 consists of 14 residues. The germline V and J ends were trimmed by 0 bases and 1 base, with 7 bases remaining between them. The germline gives CDR1 SGHRS, CDR2 YFSETQ.

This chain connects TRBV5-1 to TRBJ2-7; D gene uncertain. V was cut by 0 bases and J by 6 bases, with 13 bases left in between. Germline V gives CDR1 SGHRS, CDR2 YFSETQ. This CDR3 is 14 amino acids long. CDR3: CASSLGYQRSEQYF. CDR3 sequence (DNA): TGCGCCAGCAGCTTGGGATATCAGAGATCCGAGCAGTACTTC. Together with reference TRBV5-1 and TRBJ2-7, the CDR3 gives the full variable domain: KAGVTQTPRYLIKTRGQQVTLSCSPISGHRSVSWYQQTPGQGLQFLFEYFSETQRNKGNFPGRFSGRQFSNSRSEMNVSTLELGDSALYLCASSLGYQRSEQYFGPGTRLTVT.

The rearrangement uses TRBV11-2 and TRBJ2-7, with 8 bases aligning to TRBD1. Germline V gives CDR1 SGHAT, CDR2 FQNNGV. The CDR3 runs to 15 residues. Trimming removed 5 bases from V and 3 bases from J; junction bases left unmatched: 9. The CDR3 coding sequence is TGTGCCAGCAGCGCCAGGACAGGGCCCGACTACGAGCAGTACTTC. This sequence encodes CASSARTGPDYEQYF.

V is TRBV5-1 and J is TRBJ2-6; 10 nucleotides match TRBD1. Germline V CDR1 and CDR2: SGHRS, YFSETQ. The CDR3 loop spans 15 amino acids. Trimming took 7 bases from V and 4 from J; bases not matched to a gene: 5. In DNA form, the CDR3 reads TGCGCCAGCCGACAGGGGGCGAAAGGGGCCAACGTCCTGACTTTC. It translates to CASRQGAKGANVLTF.

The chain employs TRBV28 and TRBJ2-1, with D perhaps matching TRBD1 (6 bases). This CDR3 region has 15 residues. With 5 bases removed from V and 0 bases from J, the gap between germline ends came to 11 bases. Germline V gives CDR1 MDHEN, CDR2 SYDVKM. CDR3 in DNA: TGTGCCAGCAGTGGGCAGGGGAGCTCCTACAATGAGCAGTTCTTC. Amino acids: CASSGQGSSYNEQFF.

The CDR3 bases are TGTGCCAGCAGCCGCAGGGGGACCAACTCCTACGAGCAGTACTTC. As protein: CASSRRGTNSYEQYF. V gene TRBV7-8 combines with J gene TRBJ2-7, with 7 bases that match TRBD1. This CDR3 contains 15 residues. The V and J ends lost 5 bases and 0 bases, in that order; junction bases with no gene match: 7. Germline loops: CDR1 SGHVS, CDR2 FQNEAQ.

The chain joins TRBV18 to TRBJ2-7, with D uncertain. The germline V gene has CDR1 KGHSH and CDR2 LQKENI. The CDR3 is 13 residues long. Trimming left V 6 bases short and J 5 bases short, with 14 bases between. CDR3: CASSGRIGDEQYF. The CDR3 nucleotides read TGTGCCAGCTCCGGGCGGATTGGGGACGAGCAGTACTTC.